A single sample is the source of the 9 T cell receptor beta chains below, sequenced in a study of a mutant IDH1 vaccine in newly diagnosed glioma. The assay was immunoSEQ multiplex PCR, and TCRdb's table has in-frame clones only and misses some. The sample lists 40,000 to 65,000 clones; around 80% were seen once. These receptors have no identified antigens. This sample's time point: week 5, during vaccination. Vaccine doses each comprised 300 ug of mutant IDH1 20-mer peptide, with topical imiquimod. Sequenced here: PBMCs, sampled from a glioma patient whose treatment included an IDH1 peptide vaccine. These TCRs come from a woman aged 40 to 50 with glioma.

The chain links TRBV28 to TRBJ1-1, with D unclear. The CDR3 extends over 13 amino acids. Germline-derived CDR1 and CDR2 are MDHEN and SYDVKM. Between the trimmed V and J ends, which lost 3 bases and 10 bases, there was a span of 15 bases. The DNA for the CDR3 is TGTGCCAGCAGTTTCCCCCCAGGAGCCTCAGCTTTCTTT. As protein: CASSFPPGASAFF.

J is TRBJ2-5 and V is TRBV19, with D possibly TRBD1 on 5 matching bases. Trimming took 0 bases from V and 3 from J, leaving 17 bases between them. The CDR3 covers 17 residues. Germline lookup yields CDR1 LNHDA and CDR2 SQIVND (reference sequence). In nucleotides, the CDR3 is TGTGCCAGTAGTATAGATCCTCGTCGTGAAGGGGAAGAGACCCAGTACTTC. Translation: CASSIDPRREGEETQYF.

The chain links TRBV5-1 to TRBJ2-6; D not resolved. Trimming removed 2 bases from V and 1 base from J, with 10 bases in between. Germline V gene sequence: CDR1 SGHRS, CDR2 YFSETQ. CDR3 size: 16 residues. CDR3 sequence: CASSLLTASGANVLTF. The CDR3 DNA reads TGCGCCAGCAGCTTACTAACGGCATCTGGGGCCAACGTCCTGACTTTC. Full variable domain (rest looked up from reference TRBV5-1 and TRBJ2-6): KAGVTQTPRYLIKTRGQQVTLSCSPISGHRSVSWYQQTPGQGLQFLFEYFSETQRNKGNFPGRFSGRQFSNSRSEMNVSTLELGDSALYLCASSLLTASGANVLTFGAGSRLTVL.

V and J are TRBV6-1 and TRBJ2-5, with 13 positions matching TRBD2. The J segment lost 5 bases and the V segment lost 6 bases, leaving 6 bases of the junction unmatched. Germline CDR1 and CDR2: MNHNS and SASEGT. The CDR3 length is 15 residues. For the CDR3, the DNA is TGTGCCAGCAGCACTAGCGGGGGGGTGGGCGAGACCCAGTACTTC. Translated, it gives CASSTSGGVGETQYF.

This chain links TRBV30 with TRBJ2-7, with D possibly called TRBD1 or TRBD2 (6 bases each). This CDR3 contains 15 residues. CDR1 and CDR2 (germline): GTSNPN, SVGIG (reference sequence). Trimming took 4 bases from V and 0 from J, leaving 16 bases between them. This CDR3 reads CAWTSLGGRSYEQYF. The CDR3 DNA follows: TGTGCCTGGACCTCTTTGGGGGGCCGCTCCTACGAGCAGTACTTC. The whole variable domain, filled in from reference TRBV30 and TRBJ2-7, reads SQTIHQWPATLVQPVGSPLSLECTVEGTSNPNLYWYRQAAGRGLQLLFYSVGIGQISSEVPQNLSASRPQDRQFILSSKKLLLSDSGFYLCAWTSLGGRSYEQYFGPGTRLTVT.

The genes are TRBV2 and TRBJ1-4; 7 bases are shared with TRBD1. Unmatched junction bases numbered 6, after V lost 6 bases and J lost 5 bases. There are 14 residues in the CDR3. Germline V gives CDR1 SNHLY, CDR2 FYNNEI. CDR3 protein: CASSPGTVNEKLFF. In nucleotides, the CDR3 is TGTGCCAGCAGCCCCGGGACAGTAAATGAAAAACTGTTTTTT.

The rearrangement uses TRBV7-2 and TRBJ1-4; weak D call: TRBD1 (6 bases). The CDR3 is 16 residues long. Looked up from germline, CDR1 is SGHTA and CDR2 is FQGNSA. V lost 4 bases and J lost 1, with 13 bases in between. CDR3 in DNA: TGTGCCAGCAGCTCCCCGTGGGGGCGAACTAATGAAAAACTGTTTTTT. Translation gives CASSSPWGRTNEKLFF.

This chain uses TRBV23-1 with TRBJ2-4; a weak D match, TRBD2 (5 bases). TRBV23-1 qualifies as an ORF whose function is uncertain. The CDR3 extends over 17 amino acids. V dropped 3 bases and J dropped 1 base, with 16 bases sitting between them. CDR3: CASSHPRSCGAKNIQYF. The CDR3 nucleotides read TGCGCCAGCAGTCACCCGCGATCCTGCGGGGCCAAAAACATTCAGTACTTC.

As concerns this clone: At one of its ends the junction is not consistent with the germline gene, which may arise from a read error. The V call is TRBV7-7, the J call TRBJ2-5; D ambiguous. Germline CDR1 is SSHAT and CDR2 is FNYEAQ (reference sequence). The CDR3 has 13 residues. CDR3: CASSSYLQETQYF. CDR3 nucleotide sequence: TGTGCTAGCAGCTCCTACCTTCAAGAGACCCAGTACTTC.